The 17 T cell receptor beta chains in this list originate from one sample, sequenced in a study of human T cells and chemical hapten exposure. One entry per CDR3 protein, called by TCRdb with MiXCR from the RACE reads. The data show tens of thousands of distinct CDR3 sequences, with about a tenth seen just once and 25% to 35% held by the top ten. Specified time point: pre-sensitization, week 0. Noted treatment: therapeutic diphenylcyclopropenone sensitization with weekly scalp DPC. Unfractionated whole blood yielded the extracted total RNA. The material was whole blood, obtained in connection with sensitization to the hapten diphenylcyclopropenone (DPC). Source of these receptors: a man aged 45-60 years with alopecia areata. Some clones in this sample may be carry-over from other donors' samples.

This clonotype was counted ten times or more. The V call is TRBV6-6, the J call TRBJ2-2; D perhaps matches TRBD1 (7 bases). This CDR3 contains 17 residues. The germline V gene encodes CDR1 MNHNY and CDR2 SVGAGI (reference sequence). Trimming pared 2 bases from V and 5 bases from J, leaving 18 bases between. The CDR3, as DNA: TGTGCCAGCAGTTACCGGGGGAGACAGGGAGGAACCGGGGAGCTGTTTTTT. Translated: CASSYRGRQGGTGELFF.

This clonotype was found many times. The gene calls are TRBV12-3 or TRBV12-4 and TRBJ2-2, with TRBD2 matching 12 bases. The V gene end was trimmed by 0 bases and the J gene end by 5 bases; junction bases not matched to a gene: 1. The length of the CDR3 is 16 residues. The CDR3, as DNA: TGTGCCAGCAGTTTAGCGCTAGCGGGAGGGACCGGGGAGCTGTTTTTT. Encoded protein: CASSLALAGGTGELFF.

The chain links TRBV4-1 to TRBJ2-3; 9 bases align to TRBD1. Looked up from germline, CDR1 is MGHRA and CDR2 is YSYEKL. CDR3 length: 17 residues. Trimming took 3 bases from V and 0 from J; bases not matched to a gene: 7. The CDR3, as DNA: TGCGCCAGCAGCCAGGCCCGGGACAGGGCGAGCACAGATACGCAGTATTTT. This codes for CASSQARDRASTDTQYF.

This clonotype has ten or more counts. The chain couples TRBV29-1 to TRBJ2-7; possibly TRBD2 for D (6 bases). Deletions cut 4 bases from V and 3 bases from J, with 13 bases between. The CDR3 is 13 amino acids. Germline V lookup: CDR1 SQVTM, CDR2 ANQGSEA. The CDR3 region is CSVVKAGRYEQYF. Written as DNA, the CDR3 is TGCAGCGTTGTGAAGGCGGGACGCTACGAGCAGTACTTC.

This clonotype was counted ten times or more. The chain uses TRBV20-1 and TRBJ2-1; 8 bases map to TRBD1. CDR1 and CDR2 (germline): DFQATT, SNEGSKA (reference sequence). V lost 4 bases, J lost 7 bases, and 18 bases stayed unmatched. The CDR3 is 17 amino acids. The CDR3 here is CSATPTFDRGSSNEQFF. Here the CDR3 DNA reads TGCAGTGCTACGCCCACCTTCGACAGGGGATCCAGTAATGAGCAGTTCTTC.

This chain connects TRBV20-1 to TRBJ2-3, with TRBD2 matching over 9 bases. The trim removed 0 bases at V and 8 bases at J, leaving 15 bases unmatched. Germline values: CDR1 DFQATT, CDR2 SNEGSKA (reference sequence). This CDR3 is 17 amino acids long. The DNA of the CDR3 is TGCAGTGCTAGAGATTACCGACTAGCGGCCACACCAAGTACGCAGTATTTT. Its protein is CSARDYRLAATPSTQYF.

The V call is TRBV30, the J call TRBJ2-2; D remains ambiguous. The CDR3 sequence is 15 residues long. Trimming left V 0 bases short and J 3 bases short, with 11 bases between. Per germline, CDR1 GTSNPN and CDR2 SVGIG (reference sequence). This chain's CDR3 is CAWSVGRTYTGELFF. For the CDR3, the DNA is TGTGCCTGGAGTGTAGGACGCACCTACACCGGGGAGCTGTTTTTT.

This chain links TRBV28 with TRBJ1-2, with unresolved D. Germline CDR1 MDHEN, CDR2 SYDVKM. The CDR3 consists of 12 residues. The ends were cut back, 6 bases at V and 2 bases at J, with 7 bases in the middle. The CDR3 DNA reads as TGTGCCAGCAGAATGACCAACTATGGCTACACCTTC. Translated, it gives CASRMTNYGYTF.

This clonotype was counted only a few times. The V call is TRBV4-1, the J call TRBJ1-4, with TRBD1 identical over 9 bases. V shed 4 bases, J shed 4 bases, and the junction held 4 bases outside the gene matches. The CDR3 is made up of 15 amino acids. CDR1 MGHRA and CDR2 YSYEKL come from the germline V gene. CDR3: CASSPWDRDNEKLFF. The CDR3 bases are TGCGCCAGCAGCCCCTGGGACAGGGATAATGAAAAACTGTTTTTT.

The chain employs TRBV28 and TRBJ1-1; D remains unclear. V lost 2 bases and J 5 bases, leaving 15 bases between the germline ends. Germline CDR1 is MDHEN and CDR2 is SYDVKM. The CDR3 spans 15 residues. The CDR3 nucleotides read TGTGCCAGCAGTTTACCCGTGAGGGTGGGGACTGAAGCTTTCTTT. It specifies CASSLPVRVGTEAFF.

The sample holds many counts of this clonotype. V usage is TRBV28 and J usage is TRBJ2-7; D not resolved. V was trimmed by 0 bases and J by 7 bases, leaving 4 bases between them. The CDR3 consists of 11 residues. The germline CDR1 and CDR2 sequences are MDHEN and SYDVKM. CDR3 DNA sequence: TGTGCCAGCAGTTTATGGGGGGAGCAGTACTTC. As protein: CASSLWGEQYF.

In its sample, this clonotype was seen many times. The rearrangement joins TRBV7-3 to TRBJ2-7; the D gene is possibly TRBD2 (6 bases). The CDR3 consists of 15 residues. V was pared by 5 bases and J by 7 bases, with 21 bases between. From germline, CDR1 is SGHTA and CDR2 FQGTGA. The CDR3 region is CASSLIGDLGGEQYF. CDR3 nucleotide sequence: TGTGCCAGCAGCCTAATCGGGGACTTAGGCGGGGAGCAGTACTTC.

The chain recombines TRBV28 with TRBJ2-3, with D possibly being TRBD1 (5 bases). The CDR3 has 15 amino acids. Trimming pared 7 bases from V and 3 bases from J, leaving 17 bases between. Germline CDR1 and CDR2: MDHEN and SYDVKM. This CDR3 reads CASNIAQGGTDTQYF. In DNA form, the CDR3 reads TGTGCCAGCAACATCGCCCAGGGCGGAACAGATACGCAGTATTTT.

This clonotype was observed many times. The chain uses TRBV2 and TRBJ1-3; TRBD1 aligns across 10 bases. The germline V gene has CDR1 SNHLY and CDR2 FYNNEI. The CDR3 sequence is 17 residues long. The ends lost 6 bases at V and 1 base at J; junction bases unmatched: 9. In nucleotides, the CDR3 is TGTGCCAGCAGCGCTTCGGGACAGGGGAGGTCTGGAAACACCATATATTTT. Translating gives CASSASGQGRSGNTIYF.

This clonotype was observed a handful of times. In nucleotides, the CDR3 is TGCAGCCAGGGCGACAGAAGCACAGATACGCAGTATTTT. It specifies CSQGDRSTDTQYF. The V call is TRBV29-1, the J call TRBJ2-3, with D tentatively TRBD1 (5 bases). Germline V gene data show CDR1 as SQVTM and CDR2 as ANQGSEA. The CDR3 is made up of 13 amino acids. With 8 bases removed from V and 0 bases from J, the gap between germline ends came to 12 bases.

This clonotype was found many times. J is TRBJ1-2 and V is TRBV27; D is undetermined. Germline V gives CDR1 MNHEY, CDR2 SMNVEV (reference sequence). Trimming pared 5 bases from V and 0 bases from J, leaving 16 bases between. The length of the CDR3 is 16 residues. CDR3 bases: TGTGCCAGCAGTCCCGATGGGAGTGCGCCTAACTATGGCTACACCTTC. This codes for CASSPDGSAPNYGYTF.

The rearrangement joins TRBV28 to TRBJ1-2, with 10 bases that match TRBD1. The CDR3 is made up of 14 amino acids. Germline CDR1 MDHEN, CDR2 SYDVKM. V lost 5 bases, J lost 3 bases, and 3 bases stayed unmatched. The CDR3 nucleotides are TGTGCCAGCAGTCGGGACAGGGGACACTATGGCTACACCTTC. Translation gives CASSRDRGHYGYTF.